The 28 T cell receptor beta chains listed next were all sequenced from one sample in a study of shared clonotypes between healthy human individuals. TCRdb's table, derived via immunoSEQ multiplex PCR, lists solely in-frame clones and lacks some. In the table there are a few million clones, approximately 90% of which are singletons. Sequenced material: naive CD4+ T cells sorted from blood. Regarding subset: CD45RA+ positively selected. These receptors all come from a man younger than 30 in good health.

The chain is built from TRBV19 and TRBJ2-7, with a possible D match to TRBD1 (6 bases). Trimming shortened V by 1 base and J by 2 bases, and 12 bases separated the two germline ends. Looked up from germline, CDR1 is LNHDA and CDR2 is SQIVND (reference sequence). This CDR3 comprises 15 residues. In DNA, the CDR3 is TGTGCCAGTAGTATAGTAATGGGGGCGACCTACGAGCAGTACTTC. Its translation: CASSIVMGATYEQYF. Filled out from reference TRBV19 and TRBJ2-7, the complete variable domain reads DGGITQSPKYLFRKEGQNVTLSCEQNLNHDAMYWYRQDPGQGLRLIYYSQIVNDFQKGDIAEGYSVSREKKESFPLTVTSAQKNPTAFYLCASSIVMGATYEQYFGPGTRLTVT.

The chain combines TRBV5-1 with TRBJ2-2; unclear D gene. CDR1 is SGHRS, CDR2 YFSETQ, per germline. This CDR3 has 14 residues. V was shortened by 0 bases and J by 6 bases, with 9 bases between the two germline ends. In DNA, the CDR3 is TGCGCCAGCAGCTTGGAAGGGAATTCCGGGGAGCTGTTTTTT. Translating it yields CASSLEGNSGELFF.

Concerning this clone: The same CDR3 arises from other DNA sequences in this sample as well. The CDR3 reads CSARRGETQYF. CDR3 coding DNA: TGCAGTGCTAGGAGGGGAGAGACCCAGTACTTC. This chain connects TRBV20-1 to TRBJ2-5; D possibly matches TRBD1 or TRBD2 (5 bases each). V gave up 3 bases and J gave up 4 bases, with 6 bases separating them. The CDR3 runs to 11 residues. Germline V lookup: CDR1 DFQATT, CDR2 SNEGSKA (reference sequence).

V and J are TRBV19 and TRBJ2-7, with 12 bases aligning to TRBD1. V dropped 8 bases and J dropped 5; count of bases not matched to a gene: 4. Per the germline V gene, CDR1 is LNHDA and CDR2 is SQIVND (reference sequence). CDR3 size: 13 residues. CDR3 nucleotide sequence: TGTGCCAGTGGGGGACAGGGGGCAGACGAGCAGTACTTC. It yields the protein CASGGQGADEQYF.

The chain links TRBV29-1 to TRBJ1-5, with D unresolved. Trimming shortened V by 4 bases and J by 0 bases, and 13 bases separated the two germline ends. Germline assignment: CDR1 SQVTM and CDR2 ANQGSEA. There are 15 residues in the CDR3. The CDR3 sequence: CSVVVGPTSNQPQHF. The CDR3 region has the DNA TGCAGCGTTGTGGTAGGGCCGACTAGCAATCAGCCCCAGCATTTT.

CDR3 nucleotide sequence: TGTGCCAGCAGTCCCTCACTAGGACAGGGGGCCACAGATACGCAGTATTTT. This encodes CASSPSLGQGATDTQYF. V usage is TRBV28 and J usage is TRBJ2-3; 11 bases are shared with TRBD1. Germline CDR1 MDHEN, CDR2 SYDVKM. The CDR3 runs 17 residues. The V gene end was trimmed by 5 bases and the J gene end by 2 bases; junction bases not matched to a gene: 9. Filled out from reference TRBV28 and TRBJ2-3, the complete variable domain reads DVKVTQSSRYLVKRTGEKVFLECVQDMDHENMFWYRQDPGLGLRLIYFSYDVKMKEKGDIPEGYSVSREKKERFSLILESASTNQTSMYLCASSPSLGQGATDTQYFGPGTRLTVL.

The V gene is TRBV7-9, the J gene TRBJ2-5, with 11 bases identical to TRBD2. CDR1 and CDR2 (germline): SEHNR, FQNEAQ (reference sequence). V shed 5 bases and J 5 bases; nucleotides not matched to a gene: 7. CDR3 length equals 15 residues. The CDR3 nucleotides read TGTGCCAGCAGCGCTACTAGCGGGAGACAGGAGACCCAGTACTTC. Translating gives CASSATSGRQETQYF.

The V call is TRBV10-1, the J call TRBJ1-1; D unresolved. The length of the CDR3 is 13 residues. Germline V gene data show CDR1 as WNHNN and CDR2 as SYGVQD (reference sequence). V was trimmed by 6 bases and J by 1 base, leaving 9 bases between them. The CDR3 loop is CASSRRGNTEAFF. DNA of the CDR3: TGCGCCAGCAGCCGTCGGGGGAACACTGAAGCTTTCTTT.

This chain connects TRBV6-1 to TRBJ2-3; weak D call: TRBD1 (7 bases). The length of the CDR3 is 14 residues. Trimming pared 10 bases from V and 0 bases from J, leaving 14 bases between. Germline-derived CDR1 and CDR2 are MNHNS and SASEGT. The CDR3 spells CAIQGGPSTDTQYF. CDR3 in DNA: TGTGCCATCCAGGGGGGCCCTAGCACAGATACGCAGTATTTT.

The chain links TRBV5-5 to TRBJ1-1, with TRBD1 identical over 8 bases. Per germline, CDR1 SGHKS and CDR2 YYEKEE (reference sequence). The CDR3 has 14 residues. V was clipped by 2 bases and J by 4 bases; unmatched bases: 4. For the CDR3, the DNA is TGTGCCAGCAGCTTCTCAGGGGGCGGCACTGAAGCTTTCTTT. Protein product: CASSFSGGGTEAFF.

The chain employs TRBV29-1 and TRBJ2-1; 7 bases are shared with TRBD2. The J segment lost 6 bases and the V segment lost 4 bases, leaving 12 bases of the junction unmatched. From germline, CDR1 is SQVTM and CDR2 ANQGSEA. The length of the CDR3 is 15 residues. The CDR3 DNA reads TGCAGCGTTGGCCTTAGACTAGCCACCTCCAATGAGCAGTTCTTC. Protein sequence: CSVGLRLATSNEQFF.

This clone has just one count. Other DNA sequences from this sample encode an identical CDR3 as well. The V call is TRBV5-4, the J call TRBJ1-4; 7 bases align to TRBD1. This CDR3 is 13 amino acids long. Germline CDR1 SGHNT, CDR2 YYREEE (reference sequence). Trimming at V came to 2 bases and at J to 8 bases, leaving 3 bases not matched to a gene. The CDR3 loop reads CASSLQGNEKLFF. Here the CDR3 DNA reads TGTGCCAGCAGCTTACAGGGGAACGAAAAACTGTTTTTT.

The V gene is TRBV14, the J gene TRBJ2-3; 10 nucleotides agree with TRBD2. V lost 4 bases to trimming and J lost 2 bases; unmatched junction nucleotides: 9. Germline V gene data show CDR1 as SGHDN and CDR2 as FVKESK. CDR3 length equals 17 residues. DNA of the CDR3: TGTGCCAGCAGCCTCATAAGTAGCGGGGGGTTCACAGATACGCAGTATTTT. It encodes CASSLISSGGFTDTQYF.

A word on this clone: Additional DNA sequences in this sample encode the identical CDR3. The CDR3 spells CASSPSGLEQYF. The CDR3, as DNA: TGTGCCAGCTCACCAAGTGGCCTCGAGCAGTACTTC. The chain combines TRBV18 with TRBJ2-7; D ambiguous. This CDR3 has 12 residues. CDR1 KGHSH and CDR2 LQKENI come from the germline V gene. Deletions cut 2 bases from V and 6 bases from J, with 8 bases between.

CDR3 sequence (DNA): TGTGCCAGCAGCTTAGGGGGACTAGCGCCGCAGTATTCGGGGGAGACCCAGTACTTC. This codes for CASSLGGLAPQYSGETQYF. This rearrangement joins TRBV7-2 to TRBJ2-5; 10 bases map to TRBD2. V shed 1 base, J shed 5 bases, and the junction held 16 bases outside the gene matches. CDR3 length: 19 residues. Germline values: CDR1 SGHTA, CDR2 FQGNSA.

In regard to this clone: Within the sample, other DNA sequences also encode this same CDR3. The chain combines TRBV18 with TRBJ2-7, with a possible D match to TRBD1 (6 bases). Trimming took off 6 bases at V and 4 bases at J, with 7 bases between the two ends. Germline V lookup: CDR1 KGHSH, CDR2 LQKENI. The length of the CDR3 is 11 residues. The CDR3 DNA sequence: TGTGCCAGCTCGCAGGGGTACGAGCAGTACTTC. It specifies CASSQGYEQYF.

This clone came up once. Relative to the germline gene, one junction end is altered; a read error may explain this. The chain uses TRBV27 and TRBJ1-5; D unresolved. Germline V gene lookup returns CDR1 MNHEY and CDR2 SMNVEV (reference sequence). This CDR3 contains 13 residues. The CDR3 DNA reads TGTGCCAGCAGCTTGGGTAGCTATCAGCCCCAGCATTTT. This encodes CASSLGSYQPQHF.

This chain uses TRBV7-9 with TRBJ1-4; 8 bases match TRBD1. The germline CDR1 and CDR2 sequences are SEHNR and FQNEAQ (reference sequence). This CDR3 contains 13 residues. Germline trimming cut 4 bases from V and 10 bases from J; bases unmatched to any gene: 5. CDR3 sequence reads: CASSYGQGGKLFF. The DNA for the CDR3 is TGTGCCAGCAGCTACGGACAGGGAGGAAAACTGTTTTTT.

This chain joins TRBV5-5 and TRBJ1-2; D is undetermined. Germline lookup yields CDR1 SGHKS and CDR2 YYEKEE (reference sequence). Trimming stripped 0 bases from V and 3 bases from J, with 12 bases between. CDR3 length: 15 amino acids. The CDR3 loop reads CASSLGPGVDYGYTF. CDR3 DNA: TGTGCCAGCAGCTTGGGCCCGGGAGTCGACTATGGCTACACCTTC.

The chain is built from TRBV5-6 and TRBJ2-5; D remains unclear. The CDR3 contains 13 residues. Trimming cost V 5 bases and J 5 bases, with 13 bases left between them. Germline CDR1 is SGHDT and CDR2 is YYEEEE. The CDR3 coding sequence is TGTGCCAGCAGTTTTATATCTTTGGAGACCCAGTACTTC. It codes for CASSFISLETQYF.

Concerning this clone itself: Other nucleotide sequences in the sample specify the same CDR3. V and J are TRBV6-5 and TRBJ2-3; D remains unclear. V was shortened by 5 bases and J by 5 bases, with 5 bases between the two germline ends. Germline CDR1 reads MNHEY; CDR2 reads SVGAGI. The CDR3 is 11 residues long. CDR3 nucleotide sequence: TGTGCCAGCAGTAGAGGAGATACGCAGTATTTT. Its protein product is CASSRGDTQYF.

In nucleotides, the CDR3 is TGCAGTGTTAGCGGCGCCTACGAGCAGTACTTC. It is translated as CSVSGAYEQYF. This chain connects TRBV20-1 to TRBJ2-7; maybe TRBD2 (6 bases). Germline CDR1 reads DFQATT; CDR2 reads SNEGSKA (reference sequence). The germline V and J ends were trimmed by 7 bases and 2 bases, with 9 bases remaining between them. This CDR3 spans 11 amino acids.

This rearrangement joins TRBV11-2 to TRBJ2-7; no reliable D call. CDR1 is SGHAT, CDR2 FQNNGV, per germline. The length of the CDR3 is 15 residues. Trimming took 6 bases from V and 0 from J, leaving 15 bases between them. The DNA for the CDR3 is TGTGCCAGCAGTACTTTGGAGTCCCTCTCCTACGAGCAGTACTTC. It is translated as CASSTLESLSYEQYF.

The chain employs TRBV4-1 and TRBJ2-7; D might be TRBD1 or TRBD2, each matching 5 bases. V was shortened by 0 bases and J by 3 bases, with 15 bases between the two germline ends. Germline CDR1 and CDR2: MGHRA and YSYEKL. The CDR3 length is 16 residues. The chain's CDR3 is CASSQDPAQGVYEQYF. CDR3 sequence (DNA): TGCGCCAGCAGCCAAGACCCCGCTCAGGGAGTCTACGAGCAGTACTTC.

CDR3 nucleotides: TGCAGTGTCCACCAAGAGACCCAGTACTTC. It encodes CSVHQETQYF. The rearrangement uses TRBV20-1 and TRBJ2-5; D is ambiguous. The ends were cut back, 7 bases at V and 0 bases at J, with 3 bases in the middle. Looked up from germline, CDR1 is DFQATT and CDR2 is SNEGSKA (reference sequence). CDR3 length: 10 residues.

This sequence joins TRBV15 and TRBJ1-2; TRBD1 might be the D (6 bases). Trimming shortened V by 9 bases and J by 5 bases, and 16 bases separated the two germline ends. CDR3 length equals 13 residues. Germline CDR1 and CDR2: LNHNV and YYDKDF (reference sequence). This CDR3 is CATRTASSYGYTF. The CDR3 region has the DNA TGTGCCACACGGACAGCCTCCTCGTATGGCTACACCTTC.

The rearrangement joins TRBV2 to TRBJ2-5; tentatively, D is TRBD1 (6 bases). The CDR3 has 14 amino acids. Germline lookup yields CDR1 SNHLY and CDR2 FYNNEI. V lost 5 bases, J lost 1 base, and 11 bases lay in between. The CDR3 region is CASSTGQLQETQYF. The CDR3 DNA reads as TGTGCCAGCAGTACCGGACAGCTCCAAGAGACCCAGTACTTC.

With regard to this clone: The same CDR3 arises from other DNA sequences in this sample as well. The V and J genes are TRBV5-1 and TRBJ2-5; D gene unclear. V was trimmed by 0 bases and J by 5 bases, leaving 8 bases between them. Per germline, CDR1 SGHRS and CDR2 YFSETQ. The CDR3 runs 13 residues. In DNA, the CDR3 is TGCGCCAGCAGCTTGGGGGGTTTGGAGACCCAGTACTTC. Protein: CASSLGGLETQYF. Based on the CDR3 plus reference TRBV5-1 and TRBJ2-5, the full variable domain is KAGVTQTPRYLIKTRGQQVTLSCSPISGHRSVSWYQQTPGQGLQFLFEYFSETQRNKGNFPGRFSGRQFSNSRSEMNVSTLELGDSALYLCASSLGGLETQYFGPGTRLLVL.